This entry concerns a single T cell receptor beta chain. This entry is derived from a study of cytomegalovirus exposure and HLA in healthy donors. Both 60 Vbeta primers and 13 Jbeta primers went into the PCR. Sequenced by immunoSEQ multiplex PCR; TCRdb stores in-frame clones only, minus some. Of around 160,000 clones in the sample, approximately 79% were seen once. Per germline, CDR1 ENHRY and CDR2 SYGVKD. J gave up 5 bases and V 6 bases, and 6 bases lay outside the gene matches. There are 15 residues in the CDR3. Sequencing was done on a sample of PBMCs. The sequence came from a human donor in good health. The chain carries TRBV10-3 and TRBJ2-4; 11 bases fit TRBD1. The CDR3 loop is CAIRSDRGPENIQYF. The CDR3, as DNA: TGTGCCATCAGGTCGGACAGGGGGCCCGAAAACATTCAGTACTTC.